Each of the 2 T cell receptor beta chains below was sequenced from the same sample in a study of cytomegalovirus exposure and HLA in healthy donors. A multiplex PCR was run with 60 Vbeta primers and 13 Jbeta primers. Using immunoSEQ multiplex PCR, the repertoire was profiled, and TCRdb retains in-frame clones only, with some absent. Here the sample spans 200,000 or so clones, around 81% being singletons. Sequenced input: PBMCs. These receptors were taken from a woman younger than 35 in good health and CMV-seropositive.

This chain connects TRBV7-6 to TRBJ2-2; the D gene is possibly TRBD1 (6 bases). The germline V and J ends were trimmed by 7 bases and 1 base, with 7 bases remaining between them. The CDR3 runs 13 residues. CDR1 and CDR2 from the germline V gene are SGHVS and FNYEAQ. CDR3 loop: CASTQGNTGELFF. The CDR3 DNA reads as TGTGCCAGCACACAGGGGAACACCGGGGAGCTGTTTTTT.

The CDR3 DNA follows: TGCGCCAGCAGTGAGTCAGGAACAGCCTCCTACGAGCAGTACTTC. Protein sequence: CASSESGTASYEQYF. This sequence joins TRBV10-1 and TRBJ2-7, with unresolved D. CDR3 size: 15 residues. Per germline, CDR1 WNHNN and CDR2 SYGVQD (reference sequence). V dropped 0 bases and J dropped 0 bases, with 9 bases sitting between them.